This T cell receptor beta chain derives from a study of T cells in Graves' hyperthyroidism and ophthalmopathy. Researchers took RNA transcripts and amplified the TCR beta CDR3 regions from them. An initial round of RT-PCR targeting the TCR CDR3 relied on the HTBI primer set. One entry per CDR3 protein results from TCRdb running MiXCR on the multiplex PCR reads. This table has hundreds of thousands of distinct CDR3 sequences, over 12% appearing once. This clonotype has a count of ten or more. Its target is not known. The V and J ends lost 4 bases and 3 bases respectively, with 21 bases between them. The CDR3 extends over 17 amino acids. Germline V CDR1 and CDR2: SGHAT, FQNNGV. The PBMCs were sourced from fresh peripheral blood (more than 8.5 ml). General study findings and limits: It was a median roughly 6.5 months before onset that the model predicted ophthalmopathy. Blood also carried most thyroid clonotypes expanded above 0.001.

The chain employs TRBV11-2 and TRBJ1-1, with D tentatively TRBD1 (5 bases). The source of this sequence is a middle-aged woman with Graves' ophthalmopathy. Sequenced material: blood. The CDR3 here is CASSSVGLTDFHTEAFF. In DNA form, the CDR3 reads TGTGCCAGCAGCTCAGTGGGGTTGACAGACTTTCACACTGAAGCTTTCTTT.